This record concerns one T cell receptor beta chain sequence. Distinct nucleotide sequences in the sample also encode this CDR3. This sample is part of a study of blood T cell repertoires in COVID-19. Study-level background: Acute-phase and convalescent COVID-19 samples originated in the United States, Italy and Spain.

Assay: immunoSEQ multiplex PCR; the TCRdb copy retains only in-frame clones and omits some. The sample includes 130,000 to 150,000 clones, more than 75% of them seen just once. Looked up from germline, CDR1 is SGHRS and CDR2 is YFSETQ. After removal of 0 bases from V and 4 bases from J, the junction contained 4 bases not matched to a gene. The CDR3 is 16 amino acids. The TCR was taken from a man in his sixties with active or convalescent COVID-19. This chain joins TRBV5-1 and TRBJ2-6; TRBD1 matches 7 bases. Sequencing was carried out using peripheral blood. In nucleotides, the CDR3 is TGCGCCAGCAGCTTGGCAGGGGGACGGGGGGCCAACGTCCTGACTTTC. This sequence encodes CASSLAGGRGANVLTF.